The following is a TCR beta chain sequence with its context. The data are from a study of blood T cell repertoires in COVID-19. On the study more broadly: Samples representing acute and convalescent COVID-19 were sourced from the United States, Italy and Spain.

Assay: immunoSEQ multiplex PCR; the TCRdb copy retains only in-frame clones and omits some. The data contain 55,000 to 85,000 clones, 88% of them singletons. Germline V gene data show CDR1 as MNHEY and CDR2 as SMNVEV (reference sequence). This CDR3 has 14 amino acids. V was clipped by 7 bases and J by 9 bases; unmatched bases: 7. This receptor was taken from a human donor in a cohort sampled during active COVID-19. Sequenced material: peripheral blood. The chain uses TRBV27 and TRBJ1-6; 9 bases agree with TRBD1. In nucleotides, the CDR3 is TGTGCCAGCACTCTGACAGGGGGGACTTCACCCCTCCACTTT. Translated, it gives CASTLTGGTSPLHF.